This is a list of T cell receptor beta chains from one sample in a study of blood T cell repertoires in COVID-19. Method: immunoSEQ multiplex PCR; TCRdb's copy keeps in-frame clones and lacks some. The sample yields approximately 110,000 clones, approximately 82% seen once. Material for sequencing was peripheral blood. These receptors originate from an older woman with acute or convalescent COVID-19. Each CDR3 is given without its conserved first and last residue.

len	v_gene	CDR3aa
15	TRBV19	ASSYLRGAGSNQPQH
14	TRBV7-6	ASSLGGTSSPYEQY
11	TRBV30	AWGTGLADTQY
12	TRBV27	ASSLTGHVEKLF
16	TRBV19	ASSIGLAGGPGTGELF
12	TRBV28	ASSVYRGAAEAF
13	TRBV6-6	ASSSGVYSNQPQH
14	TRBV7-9	ASRHGAGSNTGELF
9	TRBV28	ASSLQDEQF
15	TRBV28	ASSFRSLRVGGTEAF
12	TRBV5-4	ASSRTSGGYEQY
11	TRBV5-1	ASSRGQSEGYT
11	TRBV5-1	ASCCGDTGELF
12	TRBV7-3	ASSLTKGAVGYT
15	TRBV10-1	ASREGLAGVSYNEQF
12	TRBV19	ASSIIAGDTEAF
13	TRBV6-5	ASSLTGDHFSPLH
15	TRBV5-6	ASSLLGRGRSGNTIY
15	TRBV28	ASRRGPGGGGNYEQY
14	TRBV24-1	ATSDASPGVINEQF
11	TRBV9	ASSATASYEQY